The source of this T cell receptor (beta chain) is a study of early T cells in non-severe SARS-CoV-2 infection. This clonotype was detected ten times or more. TCRdb ran MiXCR on the 5' RACE reads and lists one entry per CDR3 protein. The table has around 30,000 distinct CDR3 sequences, 5% seen once; the top ten hold approximately 10%. Germline-derived CDR1 and CDR2 are MDHEN and SYDVKM. The CDR3 length is 12 residues. V lost 3 bases and J 8 bases, leaving 10 bases between the germline ends. The sequencing sample was made of whole blood. The receptor comes from an adult who was a healthcare worker with PCR-confirmed SARS-CoV-2 infection or an uninfected control (not recorded which). The rearrangement links TRBV28 to TRBJ1-2; D not resolved. The CDR3 sequence is CASSFGLEGYTF. The CDR3 coding sequence is TGTGCCAGCAGTTTTGGGCTGGAGGGCTACACCTTC.